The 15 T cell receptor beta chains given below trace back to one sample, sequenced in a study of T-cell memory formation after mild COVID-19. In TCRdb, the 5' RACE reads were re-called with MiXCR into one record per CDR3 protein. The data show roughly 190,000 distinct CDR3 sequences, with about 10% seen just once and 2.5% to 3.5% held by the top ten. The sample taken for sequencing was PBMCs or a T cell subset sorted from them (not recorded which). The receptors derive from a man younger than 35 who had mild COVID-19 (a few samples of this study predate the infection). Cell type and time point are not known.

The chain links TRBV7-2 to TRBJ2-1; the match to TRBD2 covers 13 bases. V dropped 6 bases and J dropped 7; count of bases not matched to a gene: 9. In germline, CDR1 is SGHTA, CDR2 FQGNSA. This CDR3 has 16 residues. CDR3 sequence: CASRGTSGGALNEQFF. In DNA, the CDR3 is TGTGCCAGCAGAGGAACTAGCGGGGGGGCCTTAAATGAGCAGTTCTTC.

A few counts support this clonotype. The CDR3 here is CASSLGAQNTGELFF. The CDR3 DNA follows: TGTGCCAGCAGCTTGGGGGCCCAGAACACCGGGGAGCTGTTTTTT. The V and J genes are TRBV5-5 and TRBJ2-2; D gene unclear. Germline-derived CDR1 and CDR2 are SGHKS and YYEKEE (reference sequence). There are 15 residues in the CDR3. V lost 0 bases and J 1 base, leaving 7 bases between the germline ends.

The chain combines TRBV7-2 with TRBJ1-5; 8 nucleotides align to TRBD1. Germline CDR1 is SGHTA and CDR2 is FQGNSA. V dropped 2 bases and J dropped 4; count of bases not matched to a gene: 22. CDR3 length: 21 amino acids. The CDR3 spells CASSLSSIKTGDGVRNQPQHF. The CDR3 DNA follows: TGTGCCAGCAGCTTATCCTCTATAAAGACAGGGGACGGGGTTCGAAATCAGCCCCAGCATTTT.

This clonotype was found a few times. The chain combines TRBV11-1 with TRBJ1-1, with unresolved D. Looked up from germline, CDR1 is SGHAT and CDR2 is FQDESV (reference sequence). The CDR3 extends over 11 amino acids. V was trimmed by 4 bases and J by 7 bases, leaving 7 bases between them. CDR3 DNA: TGTGCCAGCAGCTGGGCGAGTGAAGCTTTCTTT. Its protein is CASSWASEAFF.

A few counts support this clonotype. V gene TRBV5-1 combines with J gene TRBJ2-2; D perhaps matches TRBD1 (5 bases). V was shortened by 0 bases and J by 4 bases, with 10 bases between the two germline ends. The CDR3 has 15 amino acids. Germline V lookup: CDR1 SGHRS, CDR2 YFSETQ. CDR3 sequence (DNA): TGCGCCAGCAGCTTGGAGTCTCAGGGCACCGGGGAGCTGTTTTTT. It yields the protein CASSLESQGTGELFF.

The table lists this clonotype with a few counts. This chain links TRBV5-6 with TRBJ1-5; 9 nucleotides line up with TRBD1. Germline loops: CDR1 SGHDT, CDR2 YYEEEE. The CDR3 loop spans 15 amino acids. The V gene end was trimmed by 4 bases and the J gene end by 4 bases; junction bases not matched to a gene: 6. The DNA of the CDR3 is TGTGCCAGCAGCAGGGGACAGGGTTGGAATCAGCCCCAGCATTTT. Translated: CASSRGQGWNQPQHF.

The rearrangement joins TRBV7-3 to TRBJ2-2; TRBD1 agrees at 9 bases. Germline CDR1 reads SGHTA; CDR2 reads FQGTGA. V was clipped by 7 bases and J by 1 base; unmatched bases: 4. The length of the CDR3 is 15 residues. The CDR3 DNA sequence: TGTGCCAGCACCACGGGACAGGGGAACACCGGGGAGCTGTTTTTT. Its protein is CASTTGQGNTGELFF.

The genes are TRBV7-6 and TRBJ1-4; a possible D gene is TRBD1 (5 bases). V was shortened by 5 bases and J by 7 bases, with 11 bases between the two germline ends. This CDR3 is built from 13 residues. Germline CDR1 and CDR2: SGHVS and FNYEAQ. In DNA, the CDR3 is TGTGCCAGCAGCCAGGGCGGGCGTGAAAAACTGTTTTTT. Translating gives CASSQGGREKLFF. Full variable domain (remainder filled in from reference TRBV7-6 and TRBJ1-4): GAGVSQSPRYKVTKRGQDVALRCDPISGHVSLYWYRQALGQGPEFLTYFNYEAQQDKSGLPNDRFSAERPEGSISTLTIQRTEQRDSAMYRCASSQGGREKLFFGSGTQLSVL.

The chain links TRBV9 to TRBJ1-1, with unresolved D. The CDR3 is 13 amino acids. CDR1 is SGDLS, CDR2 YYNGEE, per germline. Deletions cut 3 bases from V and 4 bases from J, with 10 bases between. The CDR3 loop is CASSAIMGTEAFF. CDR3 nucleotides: TGTGCCAGCAGCGCCATTATGGGCACTGAAGCTTTCTTT.

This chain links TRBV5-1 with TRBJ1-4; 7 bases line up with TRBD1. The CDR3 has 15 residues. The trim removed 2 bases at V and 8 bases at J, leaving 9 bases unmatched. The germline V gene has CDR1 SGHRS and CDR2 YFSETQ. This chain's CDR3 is CASSLNRGGGEKLFF. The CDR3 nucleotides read TGCGCCAGCAGCTTAAACAGGGGAGGTGGCGAAAAACTGTTTTTT.

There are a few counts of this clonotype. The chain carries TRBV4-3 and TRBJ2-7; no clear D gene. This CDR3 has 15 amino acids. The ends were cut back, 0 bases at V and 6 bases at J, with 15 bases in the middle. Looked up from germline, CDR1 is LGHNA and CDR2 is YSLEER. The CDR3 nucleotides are TGCGCCAGCAGCCAAGATCGAACAGTCTCTGGCGAGCAGTACTTC. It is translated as CASSQDRTVSGEQYF.

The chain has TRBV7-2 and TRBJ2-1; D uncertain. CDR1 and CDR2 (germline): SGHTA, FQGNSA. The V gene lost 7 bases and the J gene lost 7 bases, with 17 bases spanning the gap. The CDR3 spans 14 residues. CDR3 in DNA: TGTGCCAGCACCCTGGGGAATATATATAATGAGCAGTTCTTC. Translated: CASTLGNIYNEQFF.

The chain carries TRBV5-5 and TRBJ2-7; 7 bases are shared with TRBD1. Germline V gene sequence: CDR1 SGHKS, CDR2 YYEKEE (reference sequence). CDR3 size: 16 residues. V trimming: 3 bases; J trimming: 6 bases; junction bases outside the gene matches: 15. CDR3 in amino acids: CASSSRQGPLSGEQYF. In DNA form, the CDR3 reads TGTGCCAGCAGCTCACGACAGGGACCCCTTTCGGGCGAGCAGTACTTC.

The CDR3: CASSDPSGDRLSGANVLTF. In DNA, the CDR3 is TGCGCCAGCAGTGACCCATCCGGGGACAGGCTCTCTGGGGCCAACGTCCTGACTTTC. This chain links TRBV10-2 with TRBJ2-6; 8 bases map to TRBD1. CDR1 and CDR2 (germline): WSHSY, SAAADI. The CDR3 contains 19 residues. V shed 3 bases, J shed 0 bases, and the junction held 10 bases outside the gene matches.

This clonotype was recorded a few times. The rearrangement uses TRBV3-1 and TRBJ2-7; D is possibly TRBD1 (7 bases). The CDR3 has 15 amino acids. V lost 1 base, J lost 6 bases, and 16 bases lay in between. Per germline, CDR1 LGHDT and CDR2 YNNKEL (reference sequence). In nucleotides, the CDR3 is TGTGCCAGCAGCCAAGCTGCGGGGACAGTCTCCGAGCAGTACTTC. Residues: CASSQAAGTVSEQYF.